Listed here are 16 T cell receptor beta chains from one sample, sequenced in a study of blood T cell repertoires in COVID-19. The method was immunoSEQ multiplex PCR; TCRdb's version includes in-frame clones alone and lacks a portion of them. The sample yields roughly 250,000 clones, around nine tenths seen once. Sequenced sample: peripheral blood. The receptors were gathered from a man between 35 and 55 years old who had recovered from COVID-19.

The chain combines TRBV15 with TRBJ1-5; D not resolved. Germline V CDR1 and CDR2: LNHNV, YYDKDF (reference sequence). V was shortened by 6 bases and J by 7 bases, with 13 bases between the two germline ends. This CDR3 spans 13 amino acids. The CDR3 sequence is CATSPGVGQPQHF. CDR3 DNA sequence: TGTGCCACCAGTCCCGGGGTGGGGCAGCCCCAGCATTTT.

The genes are TRBV9 and TRBJ2-2, with 8 bases that match TRBD1. The CDR3 covers 14 residues. V gave up 7 bases and J gave up 8 bases; unmatched junction bases: 10. The V gene's germline CDR1 is SGDLS and CDR2 YYNGEE. CDR3 in DNA: TGTGCCAGCCAGCGACAGGGGTTTACTGGGGAGCTGTTTTTT. Its protein product is CASQRQGFTGELFF.

This chain connects TRBV5-5 to TRBJ1-1; D ambiguous. This CDR3 has 17 residues. Germline lookup yields CDR1 SGHKS and CDR2 YYEKEE (reference sequence). V was pared by 1 base and J by 3 bases, with 19 bases between. The CDR3 loop reads CASSLRLVGPRDTEAFF. In nucleotides, the CDR3 is TGTGCCAGCAGCTTGAGGTTGGTAGGGCCGAGGGACACTGAAGCTTTCTTT.

This chain joins TRBV27 and TRBJ1-2, with D possibly matching TRBD1 (6 bases). Per germline, CDR1 MNHEY and CDR2 SMNVEV (reference sequence). V shed 6 bases and J shed 8 bases, with 16 bases lying between them. The CDR3 sequence is 13 residues long. The DNA for the CDR3 is TGTGCCAGCAGCTCGGACAGATCTTTGGGCTACACCTTC. It codes for CASSSDRSLGYTF.

V usage is TRBV5-5 and J usage is TRBJ1-3; TRBD1 matches at 7 bases. This CDR3 contains 13 residues. The V and J ends lost 4 bases and 7 bases, in that order; junction bases with no gene match: 5. In germline, CDR1 is SGHKS, CDR2 YYEKEE (reference sequence). The CDR3 sequence is CASSIGTVNTIYF. The CDR3 DNA sequence: TGTGCCAGCAGCATAGGGACAGTGAACACCATATATTTT.

The table lists this clone with a count of one. This chain joins TRBV20-1 and TRBJ2-1, with a possible D match to TRBD2 (5 bases). This CDR3 is 11 amino acids long. Trimming pared 4 bases from V and 10 bases from J, leaving 11 bases between. Germline V gene lookup returns CDR1 DFQATT and CDR2 SNEGSKA (reference sequence). In DNA, the CDR3 is TGCAGTGCTACCCCCGAGGGCGAGCAGTTCTTC. Protein sequence: CSATPEGEQFF.

The chain uses TRBV30 and TRBJ1-6; D is perhaps TRBD1 (5 bases). Trimming took 2 bases from V and 9 from J, leaving 17 bases between them. The CDR3 has 15 amino acids. The germline V gene has CDR1 GTSNPN and CDR2 SVGIG (reference sequence). CDR3 protein: CAWSPLRGPISPLHF. In DNA, the CDR3 is TGTGCCTGGAGTCCACTTAGGGGTCCCATTTCACCCCTCCACTTT.

J is TRBJ1-4 and V is TRBV19; TRBD1 matches 8 bases. The CDR3 runs 14 residues. V dropped 9 bases and J dropped 7; count of bases not matched to a gene: 10. Germline CDR1 reads LNHDA; CDR2 reads SQIVND (reference sequence). CDR3 in amino acids: CASEHRGGVEKLFF. CDR3 in DNA: TGTGCCAGCGAACACAGGGGGGGCGTTGAAAAACTGTTTTTT.

In this sample, this clone turned up once. The chain links TRBV5-4 to TRBJ1-1, with D possibly TRBD1 on 6 matching bases. The CDR3 extends over 12 amino acids. Trimming took 4 bases from V and 11 from J, leaving 15 bases between them. The V gene's germline CDR1 is SGHNT and CDR2 YYREEE (reference sequence). Here the CDR3 DNA reads TGTGCCAGCAGCCGTGACAGGTTGGTGGCTTTCTTT. This encodes CASSRDRLVAFF.

The chain recombines TRBV6-2 or TRBV6-3 with TRBJ2-7; the match to TRBD1 covers 7 bases. Germline values: CDR1 MNHEY, CDR2 SVGEGT. The CDR3 extends over 15 amino acids. Trimming took 6 bases from V and 7 from J; bases not matched to a gene: 15. The DNA of the CDR3 is TGTGCCAGCAGCTATCAGGGGGTTTTGGTTATGGAGCAGTACTTC. Amino acid sequence: CASSYQGVLVMEQYF.

The J gene is TRBJ1-3, the V gene TRBV27; D is unresolved. V was clipped by 8 bases and J by 1 base, with 9 bases between them. The CDR3 is made up of 13 amino acids. Germline assignment: CDR1 MNHEY and CDR2 SMNVEV (reference sequence). DNA for the CDR3: TGTGCCAGCGGGTGGAGATCTGGAAACACCATATATTTT. Translation gives CASGWRSGNTIYF.

A word on this clone: Within the sample, other DNA sequences also encode this same CDR3. V usage is TRBV7-2 and J usage is TRBJ1-2; maybe TRBD1 (5 bases). The CDR3 is made up of 13 amino acids. Germline V gives CDR1 SGHTA, CDR2 FQGNSA. V lost 5 bases and J 5 bases, leaving 12 bases between the germline ends. The CDR3: CASSLRQNYGYTF. CDR3 nucleotide sequence: TGTGCCAGCAGCCTCCGACAGAATTATGGCTACACCTTC.

The CDR3 DNA sequence: TGTGCCAGCAATGGACTAGCGGGAGGAGAGCAGTTCTTC. This codes for CASNGLAGGEQFF. This chain connects TRBV3-1 (or the pseudogene TRBV3-2) to TRBJ2-1; 14 positions agree with TRBD2. Germline CDR1 reads LGHDT; CDR2 reads YNNKEL (reference sequence). The CDR3 is 13 residues long. Trimming removed 7 bases from V and 10 bases from J; junction bases left unmatched: 3.

The gene calls are TRBV2 and TRBJ2-1; D gene ambiguous. Between the trimmed V and J ends, which lost 10 bases and 6 bases, there was a span of 10 bases. Per germline, CDR1 SNHLY and CDR2 FYNNEI. This CDR3 comprises 11 residues. CDR3 in DNA: TGTGCCAACTCTAGGCCCAATGAGCAGTTCTTC. It encodes CANSRPNEQFF.

The chain combines TRBV27 with TRBJ2-7; 7 bases map to TRBD1. J was trimmed by 1 base and V by 7 bases; bases with no gene match: 4. Germline CDR1 reads MNHEY; CDR2 reads SMNVEV (reference sequence). The CDR3 totals 13 residues. This chain's CDR3 is CASKQGESYEQYF. CDR3 DNA: TGTGCCAGCAAGCAGGGGGAGTCCTACGAGCAGTACTTC.

This clone has a single count. V is TRBV9 and J is TRBJ2-1, with 10 bases identical to TRBD2. The germline gives CDR1 SGDLS, CDR2 YYNGEE. The CDR3 has 16 residues. J lost 5 bases, V lost 4 bases, and 9 bases had no gene match. The CDR3 nucleotides read TGTGCCAGCAGCTCAACCGGGACTAGCGACCACAATGAGCAGTTCTTC. Residues: CASSSTGTSDHNEQFF. Together with reference TRBV9 and TRBJ2-1, the CDR3 gives the full variable domain: DSGVTQTPKHLITATGQRVTLRCSPRSGDLSVYWYQQSLDQGLQFLIQYYNGEERAKGNILERFSAQQFPDLHSELNLSSLELGDSALYFCASSSTGTSDHNEQFFGPGTRLTVL.